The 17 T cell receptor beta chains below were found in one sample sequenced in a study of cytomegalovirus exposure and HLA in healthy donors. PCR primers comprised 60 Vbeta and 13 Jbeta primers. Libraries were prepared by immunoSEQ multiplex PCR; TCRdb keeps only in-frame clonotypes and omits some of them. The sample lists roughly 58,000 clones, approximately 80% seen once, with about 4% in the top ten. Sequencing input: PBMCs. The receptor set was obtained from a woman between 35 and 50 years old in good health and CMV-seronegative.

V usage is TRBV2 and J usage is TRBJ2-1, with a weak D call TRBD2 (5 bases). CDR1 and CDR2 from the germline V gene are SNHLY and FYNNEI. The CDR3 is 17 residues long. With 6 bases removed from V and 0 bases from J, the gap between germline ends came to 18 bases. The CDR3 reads CASSREGVQSSYNEQFF. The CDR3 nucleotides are TGTGCCAGCAGCCGAGAGGGAGTCCAATCCTCCTACAATGAGCAGTTCTTC. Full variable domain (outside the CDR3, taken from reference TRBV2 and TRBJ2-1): EPEVTQTPSHQVTQMGQEVILRCVPISNHLYFYWYRQILGQKVEFLVSFYNNEISEKSEIFDDQFSVERPDGSNFTLKIRSTKLEDSAMYFCASSREGVQSSYNEQFFGPGTRLTVL.

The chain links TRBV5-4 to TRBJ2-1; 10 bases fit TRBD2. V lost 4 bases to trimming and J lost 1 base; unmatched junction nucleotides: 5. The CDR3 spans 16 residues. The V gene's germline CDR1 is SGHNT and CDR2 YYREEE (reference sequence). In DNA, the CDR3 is TGTGCCAGCAGCCCGACTAGCGGGCCTTCCTACAATGAGCAGTTCTTC. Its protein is CASSPTSGPSYNEQFF.

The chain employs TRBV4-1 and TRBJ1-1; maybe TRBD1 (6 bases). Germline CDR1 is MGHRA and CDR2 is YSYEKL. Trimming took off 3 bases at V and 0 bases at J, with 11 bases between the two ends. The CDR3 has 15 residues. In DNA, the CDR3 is TGCGCCAGCAGCCAGTGGACAGCCTTGAACACTGAAGCTTTCTTT. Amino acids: CASSQWTALNTEAFF.

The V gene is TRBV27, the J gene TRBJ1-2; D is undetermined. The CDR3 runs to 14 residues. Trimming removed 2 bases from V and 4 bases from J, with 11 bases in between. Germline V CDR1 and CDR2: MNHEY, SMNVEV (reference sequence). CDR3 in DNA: TGTGCCAGCAGTTTAGCTTTGGGGAGCTATGGCTACACCTTC. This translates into CASSLALGSYGYTF.

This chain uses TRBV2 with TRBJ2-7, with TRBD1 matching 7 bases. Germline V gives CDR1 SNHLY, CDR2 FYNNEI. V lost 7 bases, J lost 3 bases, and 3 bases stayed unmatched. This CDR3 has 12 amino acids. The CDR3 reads CASKGAYYEQYF. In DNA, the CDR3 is TGTGCCAGCAAGGGGGCCTACTACGAGCAGTACTTC.

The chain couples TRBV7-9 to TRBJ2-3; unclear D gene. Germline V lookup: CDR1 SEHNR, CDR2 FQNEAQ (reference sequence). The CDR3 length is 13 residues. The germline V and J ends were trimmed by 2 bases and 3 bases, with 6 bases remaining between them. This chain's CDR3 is CASSLRLTDTQYF. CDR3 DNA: TGTGCCAGCAGCTTACGACTGACAGATACGCAGTATTTT.

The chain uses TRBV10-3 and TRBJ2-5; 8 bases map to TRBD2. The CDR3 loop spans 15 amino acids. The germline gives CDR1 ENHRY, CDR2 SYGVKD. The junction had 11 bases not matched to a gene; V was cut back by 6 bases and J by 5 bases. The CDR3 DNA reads TGTGCCATCAGGCCCTCGGGAGGGAAGGTTGAGACCCAGTACTTC. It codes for CAIRPSGGKVETQYF.

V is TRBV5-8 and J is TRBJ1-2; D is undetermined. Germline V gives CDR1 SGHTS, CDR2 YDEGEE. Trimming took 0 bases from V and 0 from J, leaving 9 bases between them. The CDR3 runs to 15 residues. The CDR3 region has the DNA TGTGCCAGCAGCTTGGACCGAACAGCTAACTATGGCTACACCTTC. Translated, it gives CASSLDRTANYGYTF.

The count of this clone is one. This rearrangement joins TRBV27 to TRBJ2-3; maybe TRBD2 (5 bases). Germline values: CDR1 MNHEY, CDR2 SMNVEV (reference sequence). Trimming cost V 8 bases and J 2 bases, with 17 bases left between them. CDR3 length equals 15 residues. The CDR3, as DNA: TGTGCCAGCGGAGGACCAAACGGGGTCACAGATACGCAGTATTTT. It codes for CASGGPNGVTDTQYF.

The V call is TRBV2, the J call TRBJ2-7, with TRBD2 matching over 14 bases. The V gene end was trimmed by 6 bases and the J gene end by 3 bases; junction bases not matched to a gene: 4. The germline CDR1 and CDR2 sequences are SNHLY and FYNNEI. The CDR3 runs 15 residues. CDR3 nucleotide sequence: TGTGCCAGCAGGGTTGGACTAGCGGGAGGCTACGAGCAGTACTTC. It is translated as CASRVGLAGGYEQYF.

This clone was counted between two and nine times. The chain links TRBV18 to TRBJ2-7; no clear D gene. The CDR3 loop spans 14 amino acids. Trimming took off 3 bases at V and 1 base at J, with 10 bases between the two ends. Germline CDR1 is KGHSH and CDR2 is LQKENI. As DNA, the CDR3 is TGTGCCAGCTCACCGAGCAGCGAGTCCTACGAGCAGTACTTC. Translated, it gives CASSPSSESYEQYF. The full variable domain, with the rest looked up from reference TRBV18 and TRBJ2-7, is NAGVMQNPRHLVRRRGQEARLRCSPMKGHSHVYWYRQLPEEGLKFMVYLQKENIIDESGMPKERFSAEFPKEGPSILRIQQVVRGDSAAYFCASSPSSESYEQYFGPGTRLTVT.

The CDR3: CASSLAPTGTQETQYF. The CDR3 DNA is TGCGCCAGCAGCTTGGCCCCAACAGGAACCCAAGAGACCCAGTACTTC. The V and J genes are TRBV5-1 and TRBJ2-5, with D perhaps matching TRBD1 (5 bases). Germline CDR1 reads SGHRS; CDR2 reads YFSETQ. The germline V and J ends were trimmed by 0 bases and 1 base, with 13 bases remaining between them. This CDR3 comprises 16 residues.

The DNA for the CDR3 is TGCGCCAGCAGCCAAGGGGTAGCGGGATCCTACAATGAGCAGTTCTTC. It codes for CASSQGVAGSYNEQFF. V and J are TRBV4-1 and TRBJ2-1; TRBD2 aligns across 8 bases. V was pared by 1 base and J by 1 base, with 3 bases of the junction left unmatched. The CDR3 is made up of 16 amino acids. The germline V gene encodes CDR1 MGHRA and CDR2 YSYEKL.

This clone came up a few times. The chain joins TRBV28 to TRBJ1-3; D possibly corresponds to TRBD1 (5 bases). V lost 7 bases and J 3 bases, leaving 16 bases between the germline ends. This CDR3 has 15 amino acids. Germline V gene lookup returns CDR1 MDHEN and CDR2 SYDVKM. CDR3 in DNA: TGTGCCAGCACCGGGGGGATTTCGGATGGAAACACCATATATTTT. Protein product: CASTGGISDGNTIYF.

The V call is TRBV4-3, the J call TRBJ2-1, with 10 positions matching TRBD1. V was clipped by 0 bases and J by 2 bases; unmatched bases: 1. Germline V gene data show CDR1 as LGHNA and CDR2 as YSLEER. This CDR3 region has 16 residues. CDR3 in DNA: TGCGCCAGCAGCCAAGATGGGACAGGGGCCTACAATGAGCAGTTCTTC. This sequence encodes CASSQDGTGAYNEQFF.

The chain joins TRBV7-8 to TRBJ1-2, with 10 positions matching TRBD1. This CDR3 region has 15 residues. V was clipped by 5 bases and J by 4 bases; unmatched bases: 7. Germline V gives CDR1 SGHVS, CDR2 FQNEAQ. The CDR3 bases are TGTGCCAGCAGCCCGGGACAGGGGCTGGTCTATGGCTACACCTTC. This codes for CASSPGQGLVYGYTF.

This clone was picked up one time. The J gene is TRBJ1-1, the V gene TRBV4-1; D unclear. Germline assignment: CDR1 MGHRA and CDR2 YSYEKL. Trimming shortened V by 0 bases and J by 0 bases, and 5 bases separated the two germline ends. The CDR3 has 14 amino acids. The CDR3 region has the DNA TGCGCCAGCAGCCAAGATCCCGTGAACACTGAAGCTTTCTTT. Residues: CASSQDPVNTEAFF.